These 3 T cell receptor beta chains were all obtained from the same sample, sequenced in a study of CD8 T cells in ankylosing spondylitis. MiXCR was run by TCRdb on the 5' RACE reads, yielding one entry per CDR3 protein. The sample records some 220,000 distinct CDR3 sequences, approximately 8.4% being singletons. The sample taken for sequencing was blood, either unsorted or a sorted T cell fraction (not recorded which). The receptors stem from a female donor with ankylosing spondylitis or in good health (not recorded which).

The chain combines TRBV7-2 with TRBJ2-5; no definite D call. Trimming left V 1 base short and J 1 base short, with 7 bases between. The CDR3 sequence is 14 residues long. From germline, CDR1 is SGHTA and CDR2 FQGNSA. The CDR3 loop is CASSLGRAQETQYF. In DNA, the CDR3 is TGTGCCAGCAGCTTAGGACGGGCCCAAGAGACCCAGTACTTC.

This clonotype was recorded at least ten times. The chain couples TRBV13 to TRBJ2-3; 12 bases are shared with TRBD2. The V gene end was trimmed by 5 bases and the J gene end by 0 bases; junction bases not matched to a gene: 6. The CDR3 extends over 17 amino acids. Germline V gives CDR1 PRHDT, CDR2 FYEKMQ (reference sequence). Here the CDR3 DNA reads TGTGCCAGCAGCCGGTTCGGGACTAGCGGGAGCACAGATACGCAGTATTTT. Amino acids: CASSRFGTSGSTDTQYF.

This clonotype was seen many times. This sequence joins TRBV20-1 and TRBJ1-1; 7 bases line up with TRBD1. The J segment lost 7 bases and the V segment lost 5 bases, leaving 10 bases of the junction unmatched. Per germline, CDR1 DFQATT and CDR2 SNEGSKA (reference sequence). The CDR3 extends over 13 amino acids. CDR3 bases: TGCAGTGCTCCCCCCCCAGGGGGACGTGAAGCTTTCTTT. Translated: CSAPPPGGREAFF.